The 32 T cell receptor beta chains listed next were all sequenced from one sample in a study of response to subunit inactivated influenza vaccine. TCRdb reanalysed the RT-PCR reads using MiXCR and keeps one entry per CDR3 protein. Of hundreds of thousands of distinct CDR3 sequences listed, 15% to 18% were seen once; the top ten hold around 10%. The sample was PBMCs from blood, taken roughly 12 days after vaccination. The source is a man aged 45-60 years who received an inactivated influenza vaccine.

The chain is built from TRBV28 and TRBJ1-2; 8 bases are a match to TRBD1. Germline V gives CDR1 MDHEN, CDR2 SYDVKM. The CDR3 covers 15 residues. The V gene end was trimmed by 6 bases and the J gene end by 4 bases; junction bases not matched to a gene: 10. The CDR3 DNA is TGTGCCAGCAGCATCAGGGGGCGAGGCTCCTATGGCTACACCTTC. Translating it yields CASSIRGRGSYGYTF.

The chain couples TRBV18 to TRBJ1-2, with D hard to call. CDR3 length: 13 amino acids. Germline values: CDR1 KGHSH, CDR2 LQKENI. V was pared by 3 bases and J by 7 bases, with 12 bases between. The CDR3 loop is CASSPDYFGGYTF. The CDR3 DNA follows: TGTGCCAGCTCACCTGACTATTTTGGTGGCTACACCTTC.

In this sample, this clonotype turned up many times. The rearrangement uses TRBV20-1 and TRBJ2-7; D remains ambiguous. This CDR3 contains 15 residues. Germline V gene lookup returns CDR1 DFQATT and CDR2 SNEGSKA (reference sequence). The V and J ends lost 6 bases and 0 bases respectively, with 18 bases between them. The CDR3 reads CSAPEMTSLSYEQYF. For the CDR3, the DNA is TGCAGTGCCCCGGAGATGACTTCCCTCTCCTACGAGCAGTACTTC.

This clonotype was detected only a few times. The chain uses TRBV28 and TRBJ2-5, with D possibly being TRBD1 or TRBD2 (5 bases each). This CDR3 has 13 residues. From germline, CDR1 is MDHEN and CDR2 SYDVKM. V lost 6 bases and J lost 5, with 13 bases in between. CDR3 in DNA: TGTGCCAGCAGGTTGGGACGAATGGAGACCCAGTACTTC. Its protein product is CASRLGRMETQYF.

This clonotype was counted a few times. This chain connects TRBV19 to TRBJ2-5; a weak D match, TRBD2 (6 bases). The ends were cut back, 3 bases at V and 4 bases at J, with 6 bases in the middle. This CDR3 is 12 amino acids long. Per germline, CDR1 LNHDA and CDR2 SQIVND (reference sequence). DNA of the CDR3: TGTGCCAGTAGTATGGGAGGAGAGACCCAGTACTTC. As protein: CASSMGGETQYF.

CDR3: CAIRGGLAQYF. Written as DNA, the CDR3 is TGTGCCATAAGGGGCGGGCTGGCGCAGTATTTT. The chain uses TRBV10-3 and TRBJ2-3, with D possibly called TRBD1 or TRBD2 (5 bases each). The germline V gene encodes CDR1 ENHRY and CDR2 SYGVKD. There are 11 residues in the CDR3. V shed 9 bases and J shed 10 bases, with 14 bases lying between them.

The genes are TRBV28 and TRBJ2-1; D tentatively reads TRBD1 or TRBD2 (7 bases each). Germline lookup yields CDR1 MDHEN and CDR2 SYDVKM. This CDR3 is 15 amino acids long. Trimming took off 2 bases at V and 4 bases at J, with 12 bases between the two ends. As DNA, the CDR3 is TGTGCCAGCAGTTTAATCCAGGGGGGGTACAATGAGCAGTTCTTC. This translates into CASSLIQGGYNEQFF.

Here the CDR3 reads CASTQRGQHTDTQYF. The DNA of the CDR3 is TGTGCCAGCACCCAAAGGGGACAGCACACAGATACGCAGTATTTT. This chain links TRBV7-9 with TRBJ2-3; 7 bases are a match to TRBD1. The length of the CDR3 is 15 residues. CDR1 and CDR2 (germline): SEHNR, FQNEAQ (reference sequence). Trimming removed 7 bases from V and 2 bases from J; junction bases left unmatched: 9.

The rearrangement uses TRBV4-3 and TRBJ2-5; TRBD2 matches at 9 bases. This CDR3 is 19 amino acids long. V dropped 0 bases and J dropped 0; count of bases not matched to a gene: 11. CDR1 and CDR2 (germline): LGHNA, YSLEER. DNA for the CDR3: TGCGCCAGCAGCCAAGAACCCCTTTTAGCGGGAGCGTACCAAGAGACCCAGTACTTC. This gives the protein CASSQEPLLAGAYQETQYF.

This clonotype was detected only a few times. The chain has TRBV7-6 and TRBJ1-6, with D unresolved. From germline, CDR1 is SGHVS and CDR2 FNYEAQ. The CDR3 contains 13 residues. With 0 bases removed from V and 9 bases from J, the gap between germline ends came to 6 bases. In nucleotides, the CDR3 is TGTGCCAGCAGCTTAGCCCGTACTTCACCCCTCCACTTT. Its translation is CASSLARTSPLHF. The entire variable domain, with the rest obtained from reference TRBV7-6 and TRBJ1-6, is as follows: GAGVSQSPRYKVTKRGQDVALRCDPISGHVSLYWYRQALGQGPEFLTYFNYEAQQDKSGLPNDRFSAERPEGSISTLTIQRTEQRDSAMYRCASSLARTSPLHFGNGTRLTVT.

The chain combines TRBV6-2 or TRBV6-3 with TRBJ1-5; D not resolved. V shed 4 bases and J shed 5 bases, with 15 bases lying between them. Germline V gives CDR1 MNHEY, CDR2 SVGEGT. This CDR3 is 15 amino acids long. This CDR3 is CASSSHSLRHQPQHF. The CDR3 coding sequence is TGTGCCAGCAGTTCCCACTCTCTCCGACATCAGCCCCAGCATTTT.

This clonotype was counted between two and nine times. The chain is built from TRBV12-3 or TRBV12-4 and TRBJ1-1; possibly TRBD1 for D (5 bases). The ends were cut back, 3 bases at V and 5 bases at J, with 13 bases in the middle. There are 14 residues in the CDR3. The CDR3 DNA is TGTGCCAGCAGTTTCGGCAGGGCATGGACTGAAGCTTTCTTT. Protein product: CASSFGRAWTEAFF.

The V call is TRBV12-3 or TRBV12-4, the J call TRBJ1-6; D possibly corresponds to TRBD1 (5 bases). The CDR3 is 14 residues long. Trimming removed 1 base at V and 13 bases at J, with 14 bases between. Here the CDR3 reads CASSLGGGGIPLHF. CDR3 nucleotides: TGTGCCAGCAGTTTAGGTGGGGGGGGAATCCCCCTCCACTTT.

This chain links TRBV9 with TRBJ2-7; possible D gene TRBD1, 7 bases. Germline assignment: CDR1 SGDLS and CDR2 YYNGEE. Trimming cost V 4 bases and J 6 bases, with 20 bases left between them. The CDR3 spans 15 residues. For the CDR3, the DNA is TGTGCCAGCAGCCCCCGGAGGGACAGTCGGCGCGAGCAGTACTTC. Amino acid sequence: CASSPRRDSRREQYF.

This rearrangement joins TRBV12-3 or TRBV12-4 to TRBJ2-5; D unresolved. The CDR3 has 15 residues. Trimming removed 6 bases at V and 2 bases at J, with 16 bases between. The CDR3 DNA reads as TGTGCCAGCAGCCTACCGGCCCCACGGCAAGAGACCCAGTACTTC. This translates into CASSLPAPRQETQYF.

This clonotype has a handful of counts. The rearrangement joins TRBV29-1 to TRBJ1-1; 7 bases are a match to TRBD1. The CDR3 loop spans 13 amino acids. After removal of 6 bases from V and 1 base from J, the junction contained 5 bases not matched to a gene. Germline-derived CDR1 and CDR2 are SQVTM and ANQGSEA. This chain's CDR3 is CSVDREGNTEAFF. CDR3 in DNA: TGCAGCGTAGACAGGGAGGGGAACACTGAAGCTTTCTTT.

This clonotype was picked up a small number of times. The chain employs TRBV6-5 and TRBJ1-2; 10 positions agree with TRBD1. The CDR3 has 15 amino acids. V gave up 2 bases and J gave up 4 bases; unmatched junction bases: 4. Germline CDR1 MNHEY, CDR2 SVGAGI. CDR3 amino acids: CASSYEGQGTYGYTF. Written as DNA, the CDR3 is TGTGCCAGCAGTTACGAGGGACAGGGGACCTATGGCTACACCTTC.

This clonotype was counted a few times. The CDR3 protein is CASQDRGAYEQYF. The CDR3 DNA reads as TGTGCCAGCCAGGACAGGGGCGCCTACGAGCAGTACTTC. The chain is built from TRBV3-1 and TRBJ2-7, with 9 bases identical to TRBD1. Germline V gene lookup returns CDR1 LGHDT and CDR2 YNNKEL (reference sequence). The CDR3 has 13 amino acids. Trimming at V came to 8 bases and at J to 2 bases, leaving 4 bases not matched to a gene.

This chain joins TRBV10-3 and TRBJ2-5; a weak D match, TRBD2 (6 bases). The ends were cut back, 8 bases at V and 5 bases at J, with 15 bases in the middle. This CDR3 is 13 amino acids long. Germline V gene lookup returns CDR1 ENHRY and CDR2 SYGVKD. CDR3 in DNA: TGTGCCATCCTGGGGGGAATAGGGGAGACCCAGTACTTC. Its protein product is CAILGGIGETQYF.

The V call is TRBV6-4, the J call TRBJ2-1, with TRBD2 matching over 12 bases. Per germline, CDR1 MRHNA and CDR2 SNTAGT. V was clipped by 6 bases and J by 8 bases; unmatched bases: 5. This CDR3 has 14 amino acids. This CDR3 reads CASSASGRAYEQFF. In DNA, the CDR3 is TGTGCCAGCAGCGCTAGCGGGAGGGCCTATGAGCAGTTCTTC.

This clonotype was observed at least ten times. The rearrangement links TRBV7-9 to TRBJ2-2, with 7 bases identical to TRBD1. The length of the CDR3 is 13 residues. V was clipped by 5 bases and J by 8 bases; unmatched bases: 5. Germline CDR1 is SEHNR and CDR2 is FQNEAQ (reference sequence). In DNA form, the CDR3 reads TGTGCCAGCAGCGTGACGGGACAGGGGGAGCTGTTTTTT. This gives the protein CASSVTGQGELFF.

The rearrangement links TRBV6-2 or TRBV6-3 to TRBJ2-4; possible D gene TRBD1, 6 bases. The V and J ends lost 6 bases and 1 base respectively, with 13 bases between them. This CDR3 region has 15 residues. Germline CDR1 and CDR2: MNHEY and SVGEGT. The CDR3 DNA reads TGTGCCAGCAGCATGGACAGTTTGGCCAAAAACATTCAGTACTTC. Translation gives CASSMDSLAKNIQYF.

V usage is TRBV20-1 and J usage is TRBJ2-7; TRBD2 matches at 7 bases. Germline V gene data show CDR1 as DFQATT and CDR2 as SNEGSKA (reference sequence). The CDR3 is 15 amino acids. J gave up 0 bases and V 0 bases, and 5 bases lay outside the gene matches. The CDR3 DNA sequence: TGCAGTGCTAGAGATCTAGCGGCCAACTCCTACGAGCAGTACTTC. This encodes CSARDLAANSYEQYF.

This clonotype was picked up a small number of times. The J gene is TRBJ2-7, the V gene TRBV9, with a tentative D call TRBD2 (6 bases). Germline V gene data show CDR1 as SGDLS and CDR2 as YYNGEE. V dropped 5 bases and J dropped 2 bases, with 23 bases sitting between them. This CDR3 spans 17 amino acids. The CDR3 DNA sequence: TGTGCCAGCAGTAAGGAAGGTGTATCAGGACTAACCTACGAGCAGTACTTC. It specifies CASSKEGVSGLTYEQYF.

This chain connects TRBV7-9 to TRBJ2-7, with 9 bases fitting TRBD1. Germline V lookup: CDR1 SEHNR, CDR2 FQNEAQ (reference sequence). The CDR3 runs 14 residues. Trimming took 5 bases from V and 2 from J; bases not matched to a gene: 4. CDR3: CASSVGQGPYEQYF. The DNA of the CDR3 is TGTGCCAGCAGCGTAGGACAGGGGCCCTACGAGCAGTACTTC.

The chain joins TRBV24-1 to TRBJ2-3, with D perhaps matching TRBD1 (6 bases). Per the germline V gene, CDR1 is KGHDR and CDR2 is SFDVKD. CDR3 length equals 14 residues. The ends were cut back, 9 bases at V and 0 bases at J, with 12 bases in the middle. The CDR3 DNA reads TGTGCCACCGGGGGCAGGACTAGCACAGATACGCAGTATTTT. As protein: CATGGRTSTDTQYF.

In its sample, this clonotype was seen a few times. This rearrangement joins TRBV4-1 to TRBJ2-5; TRBD2 might be the D (5 bases). Deletions cut 1 base from V and 7 bases from J, with 13 bases between. Germline CDR1 reads MGHRA; CDR2 reads YSYEKL. The CDR3 consists of 14 residues. The CDR3 DNA reads TGCGCCAGCAGCCAAGTTGGAGATGGAGGGACCCAGTACTTC. Translating it yields CASSQVGDGGTQYF.

This chain links TRBV5-1 with TRBJ2-2, with 10 positions matching TRBD1. The germline gives CDR1 SGHRS, CDR2 YFSETQ. The CDR3 has 14 residues. V was pared by 5 bases and J by 8 bases, with 6 bases of the junction left unmatched. The CDR3 bases are TGCGCCAGCAGGACAGGGGGCGCATCTGGGGAGCTGTTTTTT. This codes for CASRTGGASGELFF.

This clonotype was found a few times. V is TRBV7-2 and J is TRBJ2-7, with 7 nucleotides matching TRBD2. Germline values: CDR1 SGHTA, CDR2 FQGNSA. The CDR3 has 15 residues. The trim removed 4 bases at V and 4 bases at J, leaving 10 bases unmatched. CDR3 bases: TGTGCCAGCAGCTCGGGGGGACCGAGGACGTACGAGCAGTACTTC. Amino acid sequence: CASSSGGPRTYEQYF.

This clonotype showed up many times. This chain joins TRBV9 and TRBJ2-7; 7 nucleotides line up with TRBD1. V lost 0 bases, J lost 4 bases, and 7 bases stayed unmatched. This CDR3 comprises 15 residues. CDR1 and CDR2 from the germline V gene are SGDLS and YYNGEE. The CDR3: CASSVDAGGTYEQYF. CDR3 DNA: TGTGCCAGCAGCGTAGATGCAGGGGGAACTTACGAGCAGTACTTC.

This chain uses TRBV12-3 or TRBV12-4 with TRBJ2-1; D unclear. The CDR3 has 13 amino acids. Trimming removed 7 bases at V and 9 bases at J, with 16 bases between. CDR3 residues: CASTKSGLVEQFF. The CDR3 DNA is TGTGCCAGCACCAAGTCCGGGTTGGTTGAGCAGTTCTTC.

The gene calls are TRBV11-2 and TRBJ1-3; no definite D call. The V gene lost 2 bases and the J gene lost 3 bases, with 8 bases spanning the gap. This CDR3 region has 14 residues. Germline CDR1 reads SGHAT; CDR2 reads FQNNGV. The CDR3 region has the DNA TGTGCCAGCAGCTTATGGGAGGATGGAAACACCATATATTTT. Its protein product is CASSLWEDGNTIYF.